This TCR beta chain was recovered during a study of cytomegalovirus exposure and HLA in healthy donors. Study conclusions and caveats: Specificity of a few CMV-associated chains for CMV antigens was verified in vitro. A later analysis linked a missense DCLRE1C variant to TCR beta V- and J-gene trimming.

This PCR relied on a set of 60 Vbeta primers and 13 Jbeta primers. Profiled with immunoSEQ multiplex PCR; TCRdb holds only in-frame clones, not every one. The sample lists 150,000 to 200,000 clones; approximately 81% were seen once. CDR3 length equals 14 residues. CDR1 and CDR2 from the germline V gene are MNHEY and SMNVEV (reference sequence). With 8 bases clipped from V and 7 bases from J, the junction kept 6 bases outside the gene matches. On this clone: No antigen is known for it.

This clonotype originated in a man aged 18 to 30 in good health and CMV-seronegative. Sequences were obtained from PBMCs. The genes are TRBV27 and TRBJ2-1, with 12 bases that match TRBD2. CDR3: CASGLGLAGNEQFF. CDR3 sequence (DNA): TGTGCCAGCGGTCTCGGACTAGCGGGGAATGAGCAGTTCTTC.